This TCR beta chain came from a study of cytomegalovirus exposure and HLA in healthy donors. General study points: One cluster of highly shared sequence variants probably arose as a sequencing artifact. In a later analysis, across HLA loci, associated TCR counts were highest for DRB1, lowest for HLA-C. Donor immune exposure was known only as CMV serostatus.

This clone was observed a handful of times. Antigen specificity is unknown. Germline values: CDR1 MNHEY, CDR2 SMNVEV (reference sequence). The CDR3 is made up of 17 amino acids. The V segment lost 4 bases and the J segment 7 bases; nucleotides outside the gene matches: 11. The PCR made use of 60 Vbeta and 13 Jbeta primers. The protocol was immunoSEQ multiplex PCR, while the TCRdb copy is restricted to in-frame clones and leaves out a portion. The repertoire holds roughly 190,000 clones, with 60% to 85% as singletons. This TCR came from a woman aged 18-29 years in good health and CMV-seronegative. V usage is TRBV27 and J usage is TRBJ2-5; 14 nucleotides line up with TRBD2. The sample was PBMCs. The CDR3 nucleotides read TGTGCCAGCAGTTGGAAAACCGGGACTAGCGGGAGCGGGACCCAGTACTTC. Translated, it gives CASSWKTGTSGSGTQYF.